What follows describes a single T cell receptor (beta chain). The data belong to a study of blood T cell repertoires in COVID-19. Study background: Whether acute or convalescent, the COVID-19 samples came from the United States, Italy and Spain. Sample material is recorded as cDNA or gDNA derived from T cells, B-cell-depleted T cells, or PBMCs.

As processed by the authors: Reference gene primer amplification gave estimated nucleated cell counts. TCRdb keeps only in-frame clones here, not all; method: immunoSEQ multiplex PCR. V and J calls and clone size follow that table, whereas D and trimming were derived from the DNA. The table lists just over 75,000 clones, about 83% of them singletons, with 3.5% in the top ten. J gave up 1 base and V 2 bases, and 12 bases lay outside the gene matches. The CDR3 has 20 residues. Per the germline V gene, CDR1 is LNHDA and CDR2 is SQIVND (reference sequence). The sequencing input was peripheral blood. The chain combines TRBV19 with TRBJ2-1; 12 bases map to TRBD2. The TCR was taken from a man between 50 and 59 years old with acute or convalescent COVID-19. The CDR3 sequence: CASSIPRLAGASGSYNEQFF. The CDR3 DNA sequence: TGTGCCAGTAGTATACCGCGACTAGCGGGGGCCTCCGGGTCCTACAATGAGCAGTTCTTC.